The clone carrying this T cell receptor (beta chain) was detected only once. Germline CDR1 ENHRY, CDR2 SYGVKD. The CDR3 spans 14 residues. J was trimmed by 2 bases and V by 7 bases; bases with no gene match: 7. In the original workflow: Reference gene primer amplification gave estimated nucleated cell counts. Clones were read by immunoSEQ multiplex PCR, and TCRdb kept only the in-frame ones, dropping some. The V and J calls and the clone size are those of that table, but D and trimming were determined from the DNA. The sample shows 100,000 to 150,000 clones, 88% of them seen only once. The record originates from a study of blood T cell repertoires in COVID-19. Whole-study context: Samples of COVID-19 (acute and convalescent) were obtained from the United States, Italy and Spain. T cells, B-cell-depleted T cells, or PBMCs provided the cDNA or gDNA that served as material.

The chain recombines TRBV10-3 with TRBJ2-7; 8 bases are a match to TRBD2. Input material: peripheral blood. The TCR comes from a man aged 45-65 years with acute or convalescent COVID-19. CDR3 bases: TGTGCCATCAAGGAGACTAGCGCTGCCTACGAGCAGTACTTC. Residues: CAIKETSAAYEQYF.